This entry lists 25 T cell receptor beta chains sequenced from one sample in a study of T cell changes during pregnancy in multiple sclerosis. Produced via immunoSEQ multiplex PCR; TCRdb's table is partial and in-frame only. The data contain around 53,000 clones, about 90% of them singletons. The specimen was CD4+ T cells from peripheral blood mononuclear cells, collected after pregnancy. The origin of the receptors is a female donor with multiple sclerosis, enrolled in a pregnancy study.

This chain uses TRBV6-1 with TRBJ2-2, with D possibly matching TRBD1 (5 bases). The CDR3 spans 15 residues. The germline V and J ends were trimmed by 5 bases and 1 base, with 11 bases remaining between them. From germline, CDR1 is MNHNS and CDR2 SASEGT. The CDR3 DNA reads TGTGCCAGCAGTAGACAGTCCCTGAACACCGGGGAGCTGTTTTTT. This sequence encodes CASSRQSLNTGELFF.

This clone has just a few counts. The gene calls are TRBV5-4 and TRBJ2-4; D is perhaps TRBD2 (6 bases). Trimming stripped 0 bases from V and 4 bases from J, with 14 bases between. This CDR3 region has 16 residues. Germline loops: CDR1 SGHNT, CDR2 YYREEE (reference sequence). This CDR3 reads CASSLASERAKNIQYF. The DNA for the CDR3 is TGTGCCAGCAGCTTGGCAAGCGAGCGGGCAAAAAACATTCAGTACTTC.

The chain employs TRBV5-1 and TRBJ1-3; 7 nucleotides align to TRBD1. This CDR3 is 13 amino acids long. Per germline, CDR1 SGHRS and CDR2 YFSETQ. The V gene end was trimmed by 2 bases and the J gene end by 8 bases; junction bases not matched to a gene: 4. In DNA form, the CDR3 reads TGCGCCAGCAGCTTTGAGGGGGCGGACACCATATATTTT. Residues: CASSFEGADTIYF.

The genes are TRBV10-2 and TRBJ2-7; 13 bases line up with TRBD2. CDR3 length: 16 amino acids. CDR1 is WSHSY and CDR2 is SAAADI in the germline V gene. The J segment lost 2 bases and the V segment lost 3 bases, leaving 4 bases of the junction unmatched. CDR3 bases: TGCGCCAGCAGTGACCACGGGACTAGCGGGACCTACGAGCAGTACTTC. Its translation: CASSDHGTSGTYEQYF.

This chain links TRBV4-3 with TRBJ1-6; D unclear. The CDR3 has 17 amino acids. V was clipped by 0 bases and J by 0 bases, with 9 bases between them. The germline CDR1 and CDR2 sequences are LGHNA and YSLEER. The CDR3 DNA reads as TGCGCCAGCAGCCAAGAAGTCTGGAGCTCCTATAATTCACCCCTCCACTTT. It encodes CASSQEVWSSYNSPLHF.

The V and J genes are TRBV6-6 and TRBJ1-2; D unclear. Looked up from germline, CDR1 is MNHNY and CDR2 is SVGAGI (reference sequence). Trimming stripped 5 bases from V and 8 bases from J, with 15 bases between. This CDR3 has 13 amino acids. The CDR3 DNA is TGTGCCAGCAGTGGAACAGTACTCTTCGGCTACACCTTC. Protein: CASSGTVLFGYTF.

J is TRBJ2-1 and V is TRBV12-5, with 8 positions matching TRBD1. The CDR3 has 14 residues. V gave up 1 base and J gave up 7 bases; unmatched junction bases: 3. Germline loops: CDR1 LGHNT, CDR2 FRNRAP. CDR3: CASGLGTGFNEQFF. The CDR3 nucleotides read TGTGCTAGTGGTTTGGGGACAGGGTTTAATGAGCAGTTCTTC.

In DNA form, the CDR3 reads TGCGCCAGCAGCTCGGGACAGCCTGGGAGGACACACAATGAGCAGTTCTTC. It encodes CASSSGQPGRTHNEQFF. The gene calls are TRBV5-1 and TRBJ2-1, with D possibly being TRBD1 (7 bases). The CDR3 covers 17 residues. Trimming took off 3 bases at V and 5 bases at J, with 21 bases between the two ends. Per the germline V gene, CDR1 is SGHRS and CDR2 is YFSETQ.

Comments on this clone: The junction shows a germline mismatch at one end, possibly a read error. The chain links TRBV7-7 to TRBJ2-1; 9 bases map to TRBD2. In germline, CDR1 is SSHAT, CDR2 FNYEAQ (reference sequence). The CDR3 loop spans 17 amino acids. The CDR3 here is CASSPSSGLAGSNEQFF. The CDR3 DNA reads TGTGCTAGCAGCCCGTCTTCGGGGCTAGCGGGGAGCAATGAGCAGTTCTTC.

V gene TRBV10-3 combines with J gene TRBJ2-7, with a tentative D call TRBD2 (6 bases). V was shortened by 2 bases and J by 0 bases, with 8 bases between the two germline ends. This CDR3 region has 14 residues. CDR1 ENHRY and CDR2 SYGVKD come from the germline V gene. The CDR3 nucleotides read TGTGCCATCAGTGAGGGAGGGACCTCCTACGAGCAGTACTTC. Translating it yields CAISEGGTSYEQYF.

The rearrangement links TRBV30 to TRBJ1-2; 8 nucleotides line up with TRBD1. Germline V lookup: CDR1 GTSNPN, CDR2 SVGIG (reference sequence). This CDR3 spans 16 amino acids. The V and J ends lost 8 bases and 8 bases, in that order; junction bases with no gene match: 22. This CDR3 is CANKLDSGRRTGGYTF. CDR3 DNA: TGTGCCAATAAACTAGACAGTGGGAGGCGGACAGGGGGCTACACCTTC.

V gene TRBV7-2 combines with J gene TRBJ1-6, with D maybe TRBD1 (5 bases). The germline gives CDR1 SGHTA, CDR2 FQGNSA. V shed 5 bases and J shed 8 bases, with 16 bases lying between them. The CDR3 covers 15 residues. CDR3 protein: CASSPRLRGDSPLHF. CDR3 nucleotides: TGTGCCAGCAGCCCACGTTTAAGGGGCGATTCACCCCTCCACTTT.

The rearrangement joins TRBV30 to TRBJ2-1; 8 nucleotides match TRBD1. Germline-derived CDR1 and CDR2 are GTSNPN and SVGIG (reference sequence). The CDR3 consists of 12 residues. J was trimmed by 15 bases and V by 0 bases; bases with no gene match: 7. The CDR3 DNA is TGTGCCTGGAGTGTACTGGACAGGGTTGGGTTCTTC. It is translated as CAWSVLDRVGFF.

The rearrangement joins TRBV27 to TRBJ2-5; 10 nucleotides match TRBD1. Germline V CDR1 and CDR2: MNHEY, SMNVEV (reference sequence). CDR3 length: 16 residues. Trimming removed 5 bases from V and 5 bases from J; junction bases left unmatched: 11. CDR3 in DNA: TGTGCCAGCAGTCAACGAGGACAGGGGGAGTGGGAGACCCAGTACTTC. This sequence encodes CASSQRGQGEWETQYF.

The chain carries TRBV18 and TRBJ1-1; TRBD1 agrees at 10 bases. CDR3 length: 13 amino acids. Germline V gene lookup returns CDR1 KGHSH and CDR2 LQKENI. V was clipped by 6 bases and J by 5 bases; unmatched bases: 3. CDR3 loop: CASSRQGATEAFF. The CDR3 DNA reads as TGTGCCAGCTCGCGACAGGGGGCAACTGAAGCTTTCTTT.

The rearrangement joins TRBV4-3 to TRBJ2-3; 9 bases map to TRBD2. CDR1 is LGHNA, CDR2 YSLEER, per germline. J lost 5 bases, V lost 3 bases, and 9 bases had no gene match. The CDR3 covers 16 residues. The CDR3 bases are TGCGCCAGCAGCCACGGACTAGCGCCTTCGGGAGATACGCAGTATTTT. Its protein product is CASSHGLAPSGDTQYF.

This CDR3 reads CASSRWTGATDTQYF. The DNA for the CDR3 is TGTGCCAGCAGCCGGTGGACAGGGGCCACAGATACGCAGTATTTT. The V gene is TRBV6-5, the J gene TRBJ2-3, with 9 bases aligning to TRBD1. V was pared by 6 bases and J by 2 bases, with 6 bases of the junction left unmatched. CDR1 and CDR2 (germline): MNHEY, SVGAGI. This CDR3 is built from 15 residues.

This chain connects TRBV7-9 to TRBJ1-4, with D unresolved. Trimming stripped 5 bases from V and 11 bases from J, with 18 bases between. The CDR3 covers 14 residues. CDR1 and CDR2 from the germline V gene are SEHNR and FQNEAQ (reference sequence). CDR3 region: CASSNPTLTGKLFF. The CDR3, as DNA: TGTGCCAGCAGCAACCCGACTTTAACCGGGAAACTGTTTTTT.

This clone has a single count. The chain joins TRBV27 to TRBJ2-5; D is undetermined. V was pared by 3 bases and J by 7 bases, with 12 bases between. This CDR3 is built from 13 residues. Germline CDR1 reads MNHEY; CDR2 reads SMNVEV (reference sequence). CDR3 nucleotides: TGTGCCAGCAGTTTCCTTCGAGCTCGGACCCAGTACTTC. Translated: CASSFLRARTQYF.

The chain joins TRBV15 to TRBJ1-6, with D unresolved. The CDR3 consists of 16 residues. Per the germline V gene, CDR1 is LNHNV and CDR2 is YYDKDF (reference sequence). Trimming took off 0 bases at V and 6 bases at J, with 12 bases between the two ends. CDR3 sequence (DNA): TGTGCCACCAGCAGAGATGATCGTGGAGCTAATTCACCCCTCCACTTT. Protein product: CATSRDDRGANSPLHF. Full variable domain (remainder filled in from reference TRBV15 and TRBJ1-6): DAMVIQNPRYQVTQFGKPVTLSCSQTLNHNVMYWYQQKSSQAPKLLFHYYDKDFNNEADTPDNFQSRRPNTSFCFLDIRSPGLGDTAMYLCATSRDDRGANSPLHFGNGTRLTVT.

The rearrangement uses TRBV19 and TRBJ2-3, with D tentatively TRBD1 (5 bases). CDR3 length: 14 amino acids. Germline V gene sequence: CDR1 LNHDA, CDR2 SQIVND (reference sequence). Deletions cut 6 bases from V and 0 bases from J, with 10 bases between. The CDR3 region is CASSTGPSTDTQYF. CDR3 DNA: TGTGCCAGTAGCACAGGCCCGAGCACAGATACGCAGTATTTT.

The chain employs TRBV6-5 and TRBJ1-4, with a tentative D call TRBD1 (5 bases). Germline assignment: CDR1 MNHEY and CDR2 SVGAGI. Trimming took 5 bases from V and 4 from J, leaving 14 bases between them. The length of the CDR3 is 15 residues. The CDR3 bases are TGTGCCAGCAGTGTTCGGGGGACCGGTAATGAAAAACTGTTTTTT. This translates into CASSVRGTGNEKLFF.

The CDR3 DNA reads as TGTGCCAGCAGCGCCTTAACATCGGGGGAGACCCAGTACTTC. Its protein product is CASSALTSGETQYF. The rearrangement joins TRBV6-1 to TRBJ2-5, with D possibly TRBD2 on 5 matching bases. The V and J ends lost 6 bases and 5 bases respectively, with 16 bases between them. Germline V gene sequence: CDR1 MNHNS, CDR2 SASEGT. The CDR3 is 14 residues long.

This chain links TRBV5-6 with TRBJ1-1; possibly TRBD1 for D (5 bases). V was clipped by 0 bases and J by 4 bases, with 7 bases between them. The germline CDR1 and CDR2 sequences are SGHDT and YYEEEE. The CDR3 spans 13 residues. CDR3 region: CASSLDGGTEAFF. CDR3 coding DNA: TGTGCCAGCAGCTTGGACGGGGGCACTGAAGCTTTCTTT.

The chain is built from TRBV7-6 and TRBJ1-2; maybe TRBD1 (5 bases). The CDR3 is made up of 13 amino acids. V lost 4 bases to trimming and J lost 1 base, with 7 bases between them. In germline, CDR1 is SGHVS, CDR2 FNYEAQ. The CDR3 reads CASSSDINYGYTF. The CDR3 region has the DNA TGTGCCAGCAGCTCGGACATTAACTATGGCTACACCTTC.